Following are 6 T cell receptor beta chains from one sample sequenced in a study of blood T cells in healthy people across ages. Through a sample-barcoded 5' primer and a J-beta primer mix, a second PCR was run for roughly 6 to 12 cycles. MiXCR, applied by TCRdb to the 5' RACE reads, yields one record per CDR3 protein. The sample lists hundreds of thousands of distinct CDR3 sequences, 36% seen once, with 10% to 15% in the top ten. Sequencing was carried out using blood. These TCRs come from a man in his late teens or twenties in good health.

The genes are TRBV15 and TRBJ1-1; TRBD1 might be the D (5 bases). Trimming removed 0 bases from V and 1 base from J, with 12 bases in between. The length of the CDR3 is 16 residues. Germline V lookup: CDR1 LNHNV, CDR2 YYDKDF (reference sequence). The CDR3 spells CATSRDLGTWNTEAFF. The CDR3 DNA sequence: TGTGCCACCAGCAGAGATCTGGGGACCTGGAACACTGAAGCTTTCTTT.

The genes are TRBV28 and TRBJ1-5; tentatively, D is TRBD1 (6 bases). Deletions cut 6 bases from V and 0 bases from J, with 12 bases between. The CDR3 runs 15 residues. Germline V gene sequence: CDR1 MDHEN, CDR2 SYDVKM. CDR3 amino acids: CASSSGQISNQPQHF. CDR3 in DNA: TGTGCCAGCAGCTCCGGACAGATTAGCAATCAGCCCCAGCATTTT.

This clonotype has only a few counts. V gene TRBV20-1 combines with J gene TRBJ1-2; unclear D gene. Trimming removed 4 bases at V and 0 bases at J, with 6 bases between. This CDR3 is 12 amino acids long. Germline CDR1 DFQATT, CDR2 SNEGSKA (reference sequence). The CDR3, as DNA: TGCAGTGCTACCGGGGCTAACTATGGCTACACCTTC. Its protein product is CSATGANYGYTF.

The table lists this clonotype with many counts. The CDR3 DNA follows: TGTGCCAGCAGCTTAGCGCAGGGTCCGTACGAGCAGTACTTC. Its protein is CASSLAQGPYEQYF. The V call is TRBV7-8, the J call TRBJ2-7; tentative D call: TRBD1 (5 bases). Germline-derived CDR1 and CDR2 are SGHVS and FQNEAQ. V was trimmed by 0 bases and J by 4 bases, leaving 10 bases between them. The CDR3 contains 14 residues.

This clonotype was counted between two and nine times. The gene calls are TRBV12-3 or TRBV12-4 and TRBJ2-7; 7 nucleotides align to TRBD1. After removal of 6 bases from V and 5 bases from J, the junction contained 13 bases not matched to a gene. The CDR3 has 15 residues. The CDR3 DNA reads TGTGCCAGCAGAAGGGGGAACAGGGGATCCCACGAGCAGTACTTC. Translating gives CASRRGNRGSHEQYF.

This sequence joins TRBV18 and TRBJ2-1; D gene uncertain. From germline, CDR1 is KGHSH and CDR2 LQKENI. The CDR3 extends over 15 amino acids. The V end lost 3 bases, the J end lost 0 bases, and 9 bases lay between the germline ends. For the CDR3, the DNA is TGTGCCAGCTCACCTGTTGACGGCTCCTACAATGAGCAGTTCTTC. Its translation: CASSPVDGSYNEQFF.